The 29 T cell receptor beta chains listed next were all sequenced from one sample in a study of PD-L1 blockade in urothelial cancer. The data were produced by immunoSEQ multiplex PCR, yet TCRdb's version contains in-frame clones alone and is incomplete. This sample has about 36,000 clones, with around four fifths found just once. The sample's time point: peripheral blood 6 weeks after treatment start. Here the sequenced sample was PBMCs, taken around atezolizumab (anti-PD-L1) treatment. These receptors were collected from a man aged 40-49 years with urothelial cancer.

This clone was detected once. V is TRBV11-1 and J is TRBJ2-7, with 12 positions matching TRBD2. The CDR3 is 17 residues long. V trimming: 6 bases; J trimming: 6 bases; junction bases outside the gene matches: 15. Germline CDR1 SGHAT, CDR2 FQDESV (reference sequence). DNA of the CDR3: TGTGCCAGCAGTGTTCTAGCGGGAGGGCCGGTTCACCTCGAGCAGTACTTC. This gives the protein CASSVLAGGPVHLEQYF.

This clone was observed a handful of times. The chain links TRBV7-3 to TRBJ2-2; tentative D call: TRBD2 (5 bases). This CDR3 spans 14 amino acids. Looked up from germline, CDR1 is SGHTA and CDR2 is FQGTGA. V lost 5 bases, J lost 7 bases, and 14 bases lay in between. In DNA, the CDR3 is TGTGCCAGCAGCCAGGCCAATCGGGGCGGGGAGCTGTTTTTT. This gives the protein CASSQANRGGELFF. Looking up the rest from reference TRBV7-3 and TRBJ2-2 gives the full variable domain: GAGVSQTPSNKVTEKGKYVELRCDPISGHTALYWYRQSLGQGPEFLIYFQGTGAADDSGLPNDRFFAVRPEGSVSTLKIQRTERGDSAVYLCASSQANRGGELFFGEGSRLTVL.

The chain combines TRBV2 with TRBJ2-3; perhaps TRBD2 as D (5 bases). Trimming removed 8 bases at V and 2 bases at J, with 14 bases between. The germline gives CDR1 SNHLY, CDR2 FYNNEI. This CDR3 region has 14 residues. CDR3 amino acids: CASGKGAPTDTQYF. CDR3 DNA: TGTGCCAGCGGGAAGGGAGCGCCCACAGATACGCAGTATTTT.

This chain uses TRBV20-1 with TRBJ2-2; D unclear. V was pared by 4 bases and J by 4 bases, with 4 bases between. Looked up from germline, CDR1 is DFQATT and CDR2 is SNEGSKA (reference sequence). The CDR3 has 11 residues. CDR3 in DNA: TGCAGTGCTACGGGCACCGGGGAGCTGTTTTTT. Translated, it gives CSATGTGELFF.

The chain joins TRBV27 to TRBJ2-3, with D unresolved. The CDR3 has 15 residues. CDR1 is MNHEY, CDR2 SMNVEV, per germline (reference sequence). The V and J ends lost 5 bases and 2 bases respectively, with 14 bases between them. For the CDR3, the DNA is TGTGCCAGCAGTCCAGAGGTTTCCCTCACAGATACGCAGTATTTT. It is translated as CASSPEVSLTDTQYF.

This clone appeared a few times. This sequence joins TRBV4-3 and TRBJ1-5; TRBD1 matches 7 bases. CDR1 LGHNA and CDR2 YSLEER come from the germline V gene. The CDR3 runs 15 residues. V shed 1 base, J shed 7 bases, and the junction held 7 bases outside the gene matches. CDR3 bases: TGCGCCAGCAGCCAAGGGCAGGGGGTGGAACAGCCCCAGCATTTT. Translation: CASSQGQGVEQPQHF.

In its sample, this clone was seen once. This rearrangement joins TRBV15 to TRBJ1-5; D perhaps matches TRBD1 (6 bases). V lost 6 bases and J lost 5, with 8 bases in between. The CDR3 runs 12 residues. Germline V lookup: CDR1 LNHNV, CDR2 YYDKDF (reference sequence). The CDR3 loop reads CATRQGDQPQHF. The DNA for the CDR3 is TGTGCCACCAGACAGGGAGATCAGCCCCAGCATTTT.

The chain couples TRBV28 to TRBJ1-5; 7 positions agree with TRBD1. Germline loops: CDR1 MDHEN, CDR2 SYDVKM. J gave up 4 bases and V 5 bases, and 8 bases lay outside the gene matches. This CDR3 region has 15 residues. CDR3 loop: CASSRTGDGNQPQHF. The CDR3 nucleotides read TGTGCCAGCAGTCGTACAGGGGATGGGAATCAGCCCCAGCATTTT.

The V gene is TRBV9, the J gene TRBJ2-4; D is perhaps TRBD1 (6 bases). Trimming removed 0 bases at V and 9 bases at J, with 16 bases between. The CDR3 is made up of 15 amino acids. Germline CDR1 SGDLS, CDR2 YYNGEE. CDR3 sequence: CASSVGTEPEAIQYF. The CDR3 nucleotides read TGTGCCAGCAGCGTAGGGACAGAGCCGGAGGCCATTCAGTACTTC.

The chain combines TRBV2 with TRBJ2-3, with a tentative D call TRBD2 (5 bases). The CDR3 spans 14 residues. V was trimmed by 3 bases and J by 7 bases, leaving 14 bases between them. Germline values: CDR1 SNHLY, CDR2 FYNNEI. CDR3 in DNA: TGTGCCAGCAGTGATGGTGGGAGAGTAAATACGCAGTATTTT. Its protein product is CASSDGGRVNTQYF.

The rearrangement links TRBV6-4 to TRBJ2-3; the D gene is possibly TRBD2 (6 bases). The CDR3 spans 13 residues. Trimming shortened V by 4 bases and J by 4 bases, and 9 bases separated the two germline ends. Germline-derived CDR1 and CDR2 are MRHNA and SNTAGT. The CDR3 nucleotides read TGTGCCAGCAGTGCCGGGAGCGCAGATACGCAGTATTTT. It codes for CASSAGSADTQYF.

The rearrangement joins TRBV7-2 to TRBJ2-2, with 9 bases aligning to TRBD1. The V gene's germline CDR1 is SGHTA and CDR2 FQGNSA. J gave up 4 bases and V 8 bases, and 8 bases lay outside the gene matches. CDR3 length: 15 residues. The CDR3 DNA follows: TGTGCCAGCGTAAGGGGACAGGGAGGCACCGGGGAGCTGTTTTTT. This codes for CASVRGQGGTGELFF.

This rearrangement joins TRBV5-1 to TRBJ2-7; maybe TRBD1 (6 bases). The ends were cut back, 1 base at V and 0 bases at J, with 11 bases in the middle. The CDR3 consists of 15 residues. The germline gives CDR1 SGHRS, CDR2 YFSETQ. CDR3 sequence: CASSLKGQSSYEQYF. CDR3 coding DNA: TGCGCCAGCAGCTTGAAGGGACAAAGCTCCTACGAGCAGTACTTC.

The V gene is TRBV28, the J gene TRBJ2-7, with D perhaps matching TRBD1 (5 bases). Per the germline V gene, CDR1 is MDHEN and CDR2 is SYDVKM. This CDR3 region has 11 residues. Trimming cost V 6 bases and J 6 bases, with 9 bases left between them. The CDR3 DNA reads TGTGCCAGCAGGGACACCACCGAGCAGTACTTC. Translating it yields CASRDTTEQYF.

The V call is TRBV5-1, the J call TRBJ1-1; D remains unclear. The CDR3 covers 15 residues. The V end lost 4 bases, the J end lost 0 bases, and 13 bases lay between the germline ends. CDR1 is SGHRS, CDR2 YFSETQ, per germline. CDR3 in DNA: TGCGCCAGCAGCGGCGGGCGTCTCATGAACACTGAAGCTTTCTTT. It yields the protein CASSGGRLMNTEAFF.

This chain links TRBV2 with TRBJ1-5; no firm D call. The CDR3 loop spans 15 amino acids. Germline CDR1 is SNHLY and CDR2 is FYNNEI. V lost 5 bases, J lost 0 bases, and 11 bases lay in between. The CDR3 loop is CASSPTRGSNQPQHF. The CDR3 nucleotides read TGTGCCAGCAGTCCCACCAGAGGTAGCAATCAGCCCCAGCATTTT.

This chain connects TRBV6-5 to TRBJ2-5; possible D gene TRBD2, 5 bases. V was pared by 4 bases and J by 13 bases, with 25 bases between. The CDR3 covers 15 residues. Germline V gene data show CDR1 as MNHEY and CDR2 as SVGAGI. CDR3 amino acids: CASSFERGGPQVLYF. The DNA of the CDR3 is TGTGCCAGCAGTTTCGAGCGTGGCGGGCCTCAAGTGTTGTACTTC.

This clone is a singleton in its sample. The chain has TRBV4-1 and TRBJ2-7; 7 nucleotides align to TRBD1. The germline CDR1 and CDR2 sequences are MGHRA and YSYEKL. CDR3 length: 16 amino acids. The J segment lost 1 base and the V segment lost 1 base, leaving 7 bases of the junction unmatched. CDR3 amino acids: CASSQGRAGGSYEQYF. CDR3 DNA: TGCGCCAGCAGCCAAGGTCGGGCAGGGGGTTCCTACGAGCAGTACTTC.

This chain's CDR3 is CASSLAAQGAHQPQHF. The CDR3 coding sequence is TGTGCCAGCAGCTTGGCAGCACAGGGTGCACATCAGCCCCAGCATTTT. The chain links TRBV5-8 to TRBJ1-5; a possible D gene is TRBD1 (6 bases). The V end lost 0 bases, the J end lost 5 bases, and 15 bases lay between the germline ends. This CDR3 comprises 16 residues. Germline CDR1 is SGHTS and CDR2 is YDEGEE.

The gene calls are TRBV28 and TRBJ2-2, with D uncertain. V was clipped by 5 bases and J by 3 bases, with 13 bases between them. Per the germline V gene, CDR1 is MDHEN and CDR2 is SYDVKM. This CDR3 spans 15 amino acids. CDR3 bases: TGTGCCAGCAGTCTATACGAGAGATACACCGGGGAGCTGTTTTTT. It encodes CASSLYERYTGELFF.

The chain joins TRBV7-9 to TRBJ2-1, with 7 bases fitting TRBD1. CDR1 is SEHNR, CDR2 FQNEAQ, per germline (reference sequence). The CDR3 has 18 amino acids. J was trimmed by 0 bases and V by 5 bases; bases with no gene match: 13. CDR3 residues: CASSNGQVGRPSYNEQFF. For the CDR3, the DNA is TGTGCCAGCAGCAATGGACAGGTCGGACGGCCCTCCTACAATGAGCAGTTCTTC.

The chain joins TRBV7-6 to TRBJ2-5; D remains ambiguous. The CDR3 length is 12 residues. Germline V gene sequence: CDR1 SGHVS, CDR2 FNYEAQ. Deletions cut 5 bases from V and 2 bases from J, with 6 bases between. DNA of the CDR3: TGTGCCAGCAGCAAAATACAAGAGACCCAGTACTTC. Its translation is CASSKIQETQYF.

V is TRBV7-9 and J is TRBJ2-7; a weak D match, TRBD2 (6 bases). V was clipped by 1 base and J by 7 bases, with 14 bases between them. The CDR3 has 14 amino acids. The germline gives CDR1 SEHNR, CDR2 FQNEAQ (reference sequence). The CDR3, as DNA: TGTGCCAGCAGCTTAGAGGTTTTCGCGGGGGAGCAGTACTTC. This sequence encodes CASSLEVFAGEQYF.

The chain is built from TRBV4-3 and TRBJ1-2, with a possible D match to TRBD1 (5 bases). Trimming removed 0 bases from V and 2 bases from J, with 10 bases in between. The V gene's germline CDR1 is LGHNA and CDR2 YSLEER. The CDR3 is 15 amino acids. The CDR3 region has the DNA TGCGCCAGCAGCCAAGAAACCCGGGGGAACTATGGCTACACCTTC. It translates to CASSQETRGNYGYTF.

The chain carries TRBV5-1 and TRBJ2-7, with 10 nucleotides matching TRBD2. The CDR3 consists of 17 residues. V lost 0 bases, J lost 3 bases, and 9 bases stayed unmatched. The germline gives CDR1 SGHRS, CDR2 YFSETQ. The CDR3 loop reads CASSLELAGAGIYEQYF. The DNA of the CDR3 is TGCGCCAGCAGCTTGGAGCTAGCGGGAGCCGGGATCTACGAGCAGTACTTC. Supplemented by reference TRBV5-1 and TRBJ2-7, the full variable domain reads KAGVTQTPRYLIKTRGQQVTLSCSPISGHRSVSWYQQTPGQGLQFLFEYFSETQRNKGNFPGRFSGRQFSNSRSEMNVSTLELGDSALYLCASSLELAGAGIYEQYFGPGTRLTVT.

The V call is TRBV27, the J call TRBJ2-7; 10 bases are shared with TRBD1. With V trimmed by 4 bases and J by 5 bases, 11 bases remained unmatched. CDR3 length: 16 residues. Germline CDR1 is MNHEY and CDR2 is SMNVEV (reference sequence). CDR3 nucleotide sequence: TGTGCCAGCAGTTCACCTTCCGGGACAGGGGAGGACGAGCAGTACTTC. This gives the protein CASSSPSGTGEDEQYF.

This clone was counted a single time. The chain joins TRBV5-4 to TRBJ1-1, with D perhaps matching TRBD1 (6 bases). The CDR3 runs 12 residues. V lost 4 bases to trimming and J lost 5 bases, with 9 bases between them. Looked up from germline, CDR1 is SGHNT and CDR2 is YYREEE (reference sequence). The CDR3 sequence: CASSARGTEAFF. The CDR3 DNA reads TGTGCCAGCAGCGCCAGGGGAACTGAAGCTTTCTTT.

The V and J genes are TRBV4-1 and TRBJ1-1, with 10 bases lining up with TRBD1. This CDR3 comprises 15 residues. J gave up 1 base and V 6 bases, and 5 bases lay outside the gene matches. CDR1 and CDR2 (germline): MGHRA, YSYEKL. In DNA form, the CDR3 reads TGCGCCAGCAGTCCGACAGGGGGCCGGAACACTGAAGCTTTCTTT. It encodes CASSPTGGRNTEAFF.

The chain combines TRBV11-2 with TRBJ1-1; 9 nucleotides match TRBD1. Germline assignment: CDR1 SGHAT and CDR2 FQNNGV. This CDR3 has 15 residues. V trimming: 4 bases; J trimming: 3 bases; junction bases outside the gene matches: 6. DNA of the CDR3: TGTGCCAGCAGCTATTCCGGGACAGGGTACACTGAAGCTTTCTTT. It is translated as CASSYSGTGYTEAFF.